This entry describes one T cell receptor (beta chain). These data originate in a study of monozygotic twins with inflammatory bowel disease. TCRdb processed the 5' RACE reads again and assigns one entry to each CDR3 protein, with no DNA. This table lists roughly 300,000 distinct CDR3 sequences. CDR3 size: 16 residues. The germline V gene has CDR1 SGHTA and CDR2 FQGNSA. This chain links TRBV7-2 with TRBJ2-5; with no DNA, the TCRdb D assignment of TRBD2 cannot be verified. Sample: blood. The receptor's source is a human donor with ulcerative colitis or Crohn's disease, or a healthy co-twin of an affected twin (not recorded which). CDR3: CASSFQTSGGNHAQYF.